Included here is one T cell receptor beta chain sequence, with context. Its antigen is not identified. The sample originates from a study of T cells in localized non-small cell lung cancer. Findings and caveats of the study: Overall survival was longer when the density of T cells in the blood was higher. Clonality of T cells reached its maximum in uninvolved adjacent lung, surpassing tumor. Median approximately 61 top-100 tumor clones were shared with paired adjacent lung.

This CDR3 comprises 16 residues. V dropped 3 bases and J dropped 1; count of bases not matched to a gene: 6. The germline V gene encodes CDR1 SGHVS and CDR2 FNYEAQ. The protocol was immunoSEQ multiplex PCR, while the TCRdb copy is restricted to in-frame clones and leaves out a portion. This table holds 45,000 to 60,000 clones, 86% found once. The TCR was taken from a woman aged 40-69 years with stage I lung adenocarcinoma. The V call is TRBV7-6, the J call TRBJ2-7, with TRBD1 matching 10 bases. The starting material was peripheral blood, obtained before any cancer treatment. Written as DNA, the CDR3 is TGTGCCAGCAGCTTGGGAGACAGGGGGCTATCCTACGAGCAGTACTTC. Encoded protein: CASSLGDRGLSYEQYF. The full variable domain, in which reference TRBV7-6 and TRBJ2-7 provide the parts outside the CDR3, is GAGVSQSPRYKVTKRGQDVALRCDPISGHVSLYWYRQALGQGPEFLTYFNYEAQQDKSGLPNDRFSAERPEGSISTLTIQRTEQRDSAMYRCASSLGDRGLSYEQYFGPGTRLTVT.